The text below deals with one T cell receptor beta chain. This table comes from immunoSEQ multiplex PCR, and its TCRdb copy is limited to in-frame clones, with some not included. The table lists hundreds of thousands of clones, 95% to 98% of them singletons, with about 0.06% in the top ten. This record comes from a study of shared clonotypes between healthy human individuals. In the study overall: CD4 naive and memory got three plates each, CD8 naive two, CD8 memory one.

This CDR3 is built from 13 residues. V dropped 0 bases and J dropped 8 bases, with 8 bases sitting between them. Germline assignment: CDR1 MNHNS and CDR2 SASEGT. The sequenced sample was naive CD4+ T cells sorted from blood. Subset meaning: CD45RA+ positively selected. The TCR sequence derives from a woman in her twenties or thirties in good health. J is TRBJ1-3 and V is TRBV6-1; no definite D call. This chain's CDR3 is CASSEARWDTIYF. DNA for the CDR3: TGTGCCAGCAGTGAAGCGCGGTGGGACACCATATATTTT.